These 17 T cell receptor beta chains were sequenced from one sample in a study of blood T cell repertoires in COVID-19. Profiling relied on immunoSEQ multiplex PCR, and the TCRdb table lists in-frame clones only, not all of them. The sample gives about 200,000 clones, about 85% of which show up once; 5.5% to 7% is in the top ten. Material for sequencing was peripheral blood. All receptors derive from a woman in her thirties or forties with COVID-19, enrolled during active disease.

The chain carries TRBV19 and TRBJ1-2; D may be TRBD1 (6 bases). V dropped 4 bases and J dropped 5 bases, with 8 bases sitting between them. The CDR3 length is 12 residues. Germline CDR1 reads LNHDA; CDR2 reads SQIVND (reference sequence). CDR3 sequence reads: CASSKTGYGYTF. As DNA, the CDR3 is TGTGCCAGTAGTAAGACAGGTTATGGCTACACCTTC.

This chain joins TRBV19 and TRBJ1-2; D not resolved. The CDR3 sequence is 13 residues long. The germline V gene has CDR1 LNHDA and CDR2 SQIVND (reference sequence). V lost 3 bases and J 8 bases, leaving 13 bases between the germline ends. The CDR3 protein is CASSMRSSGGYTF. The CDR3 DNA sequence: TGTGCCAGTAGTATGAGGTCCTCCGGGGGCTACACCTTC. Based on the CDR3 plus reference TRBV19 and TRBJ1-2, the full variable domain is DGGITQSPKYLFRKEGQNVTLSCEQNLNHDAMYWYRQDPGQGLRLIYYSQIVNDFQKGDIAEGYSVSREKKESFPLTVTSAQKNPTAFYLCASSMRSSGGYTFGSGTRLTVV.

The CDR3, as DNA: TGTGCCAGCAGCCAAAGGGACATTAGAAACAATCAGCCCCAGCATTTT. Protein product: CASSQRDIRNNQPQHF. V is TRBV3-1 (or the pseudogene TRBV3-2) and J is TRBJ1-5, with a possible D match to TRBD1 (6 bases). Trimming pared 2 bases from V and 3 bases from J, leaving 14 bases between. The CDR3 runs 16 residues. The germline V gene encodes CDR1 LGHDT and CDR2 YNNKEL (reference sequence).

The chain couples TRBV4-2 to TRBJ2-1; 13 bases map to TRBD2. Germline lookup yields CDR1 LGHNA and CDR2 YNFKEQ. The CDR3 covers 15 residues. V gave up 4 bases and J gave up 7 bases; unmatched junction bases: 4. CDR3 DNA: TGTGCCAGCAGCCCTACTAGCGGGGGGGCAAATGAGCAGTTCTTC. Its translation is CASSPTSGGANEQFF.

The CDR3 loop is CASSILGQGAKGYTF. The CDR3 DNA is TGTGCCAGTAGTATATTGGGACAGGGCGCTAAGGGCTACACCTTC. J is TRBJ1-2 and V is TRBV19; 9 positions agree with TRBD1. CDR1 LNHDA and CDR2 SQIVND come from the germline V gene (reference sequence). The length of the CDR3 is 15 residues. V lost 2 bases to trimming and J lost 8 bases; unmatched junction nucleotides: 9.

This rearrangement joins TRBV18 to TRBJ2-1; D may be TRBD2 (5 bases). Germline V gene sequence: CDR1 KGHSH, CDR2 LQKENI. Trimming cost V 2 bases and J 2 bases, with 13 bases left between them. The CDR3 has 16 residues. The CDR3 reads CASSPNAKRTYNEQFF. The DNA for the CDR3 is TGTGCCAGCTCACCAAACGCCAAGCGGACCTACAATGAGCAGTTCTTC.

The chain has TRBV5-4 and TRBJ2-2, with D hard to call. Germline V gene lookup returns CDR1 SGHNT and CDR2 YYREEE (reference sequence). CDR3 size: 13 residues. The germline V and J ends were trimmed by 3 bases and 3 bases, with 6 bases remaining between them. CDR3 sequence (DNA): TGTGCCAGCAGCTCGCTAGACACCGGGGAGCTGTTTTTT. Protein product: CASSSLDTGELFF.

This clone has a single count. The CDR3 DNA sequence: TGTGCTAGTGGTTTTGGGGCCTCCCGGGAGCTGTTTTTT. It yields the protein CASGFGASRELFF. This chain links TRBV12-5 with TRBJ2-2; a possible D gene is TRBD1 (5 bases). Germline CDR1 is LGHNT and CDR2 is FRNRAP. CDR3 length: 13 amino acids. Between the trimmed V and J ends, which lost 3 bases and 9 bases, there was a span of 11 bases.

The rearrangement uses TRBV18 and TRBJ1-1, with 7 bases matching TRBD1. The J segment lost 3 bases and the V segment lost 0 bases, leaving 4 bases of the junction unmatched. This CDR3 comprises 15 residues. Germline CDR1 is KGHSH and CDR2 is LQKENI. The CDR3, as DNA: TGTGCCAGCTCACCACCGGGACAGTATCACACTGAAGCTTTCTTT. Encoded protein: CASSPPGQYHTEAFF.

This sequence joins TRBV18 and TRBJ2-1; 12 bases align to TRBD2. The CDR3 has 16 residues. Germline V gives CDR1 KGHSH, CDR2 LQKENI. V lost 2 bases and J lost 9; bases outside the gene matches: 8. CDR3 DNA: TGTGCCAGCTCACCAACGACTAGCGGGAGTTTGGCTGAGCAGTTCTTC. Translating it yields CASSPTTSGSLAEQFF.

This chain uses TRBV12-3 or TRBV12-4 with TRBJ1-2; D unresolved. The ends were cut back, 2 bases at V and 5 bases at J, with 6 bases in the middle. The CDR3 runs 12 residues. CDR3 bases: TGTGCCAGCAGTTTACCGGGGTATGGCTACACCTTC. It yields the protein CASSLPGYGYTF.

This chain links TRBV9 with TRBJ1-1; TRBD1 aligns across 7 bases. Germline V CDR1 and CDR2: SGDLS, YYNGEE. The CDR3 is made up of 17 amino acids. J gave up 5 bases and V 0 bases, and 13 bases lay outside the gene matches. For the CDR3, the DNA is TGTGCCAGCAGCGTAGCCCTCCCCCGGGACAGCAGTACTGAAGCTTTCTTT. Translating gives CASSVALPRDSSTEAFF.

This chain joins TRBV6-5 and TRBJ1-6; TRBD1 is a possible D gene (5 bases). V lost 0 bases and J 2 bases, leaving 5 bases between the germline ends. The V gene's germline CDR1 is MNHEY and CDR2 SVGAGI. The CDR3 covers 15 residues. CDR3 sequence reads: CASSYSTAYNSPLHF. CDR3 DNA: TGTGCCAGCAGTTACTCGACAGCCTATAATTCACCCCTCCACTTT.

In nucleotides, the CDR3 is TGTGCCTGGAGTCGTATCGGGGGTCAGGCTGAAGCTTTCTTT. Its translation is CAWSRIGGQAEAFF. The rearrangement uses TRBV30 and TRBJ1-1; D possibly corresponds to TRBD1 (5 bases). Deletions cut 2 bases from V and 6 bases from J, with 16 bases between. The V gene's germline CDR1 is GTSNPN and CDR2 SVGIG (reference sequence). This CDR3 is built from 14 residues.

Only one count was recorded for this clone. The CDR3 is CASSSRQGSSYEQYF. The CDR3 DNA follows: TGTGCCAGCAGCTCCCGGCAGGGGAGCTCCTACGAGCAGTACTTC. The chain combines TRBV11-2 with TRBJ2-7; possible D gene TRBD1, 6 bases. CDR1 is SGHAT and CDR2 is FQNNGV in the germline V gene. This CDR3 is 15 amino acids long. V was pared by 4 bases and J by 0 bases, with 13 bases between.

CDR3 sequence (DNA): TGTGCCAGCAGCTTGGGAAGAGCGACTACCAACTATGGCTACACCTTC. Encoded protein: CASSLGRATTNYGYTF. The J gene is TRBJ1-2, the V gene TRBV5-4; D uncertain. V lost 0 bases and J lost 2, with 14 bases in between. This CDR3 has 16 residues. Germline lookup yields CDR1 SGHNT and CDR2 YYREEE (reference sequence).

DNA of the CDR3: TGTGCCAGTACCACGGGACTTTCCTCGTACAATGAGCAGTTCTTC. Its translation: CASTTGLSSYNEQFF. V is TRBV19 and J is TRBJ2-1; a weak D match, TRBD2 (6 bases). V was shortened by 7 bases and J by 4 bases, with 17 bases between the two germline ends. Germline CDR1 reads LNHDA; CDR2 reads SQIVND (reference sequence). The CDR3 length is 15 residues.